This paragraph covers one TCR beta chain sequence. What it recognizes is unknown. The entry originates in a study of T cell responses to AZD1222 COVID-19 vaccine. Whole-study results and caveats: The repertoires were collected only after the peak T cell response.

V gave up 2 bases and J gave up 6 bases, with 19 bases separating them. CDR3 length: 16 residues. Looked up from germline, CDR1 is MNHEY and CDR2 is SVGAGI. Here immunoSEQ multiplex PCR was the method, and the copy in TCRdb shows in-frame clones only, minus some. Among 90,000 to 120,000 clones listed, under 95% were seen once. The V gene is TRBV6-5, the J gene TRBJ1-1, with D possibly matching TRBD1 (6 bases). The sequence was collected from an adult in good health. Source: peripheral blood, taken on day 0 of AZD1222 vaccination. The CDR3 loop reads CASSYGSTGGLAEAFF. The CDR3 DNA follows: TGTGCCAGCAGTTACGGATCAACTGGGGGGCTGGCTGAAGCTTTCTTT.